Shown below are 18 T cell receptor beta chains from a single sample sequenced in a study of T cells in Graves' hyperthyroidism and ophthalmopathy. Amplified TCR beta CDR3 regions derived from RNA transcripts. The HTBI primer set drove a first-round RT-PCR of the TCR CDR3. Each CDR3 protein is one row after TCRdb ran MiXCR on the multiplex PCR reads. The table shows 350,000 or so distinct CDR3 sequences, with roughly 21% occurring only once. Input material: blood. The receptors were gathered from a woman aged 50 to 60 with Graves' hyperthyroidism.

CDR3 sequence: CASSSPRLAGGYNEQFF. CDR3 sequence (DNA): TGTGCCAGCAGTTCCCCCCGACTAGCGGGAGGGTACAATGAGCAGTTCTTC. The rearrangement uses TRBV28 and TRBJ2-1; 14 bases agree with TRBD2. V gave up 4 bases and J gave up 4 bases; unmatched junction bases: 6. Germline CDR1 is MDHEN and CDR2 is SYDVKM. The CDR3 is 17 residues long.

This clonotype was detected ten times or more. The V gene is TRBV7-3, the J gene TRBJ2-5, with D perhaps TRBD2 (5 bases). The germline V gene encodes CDR1 SGHTA and CDR2 FQGTGA. The CDR3 has 13 amino acids. Trimming removed 5 bases from V and 5 bases from J, with 12 bases in between. The CDR3 is CASSRSGVETQYF. The CDR3 DNA follows: TGTGCCAGCAGCCGAAGCGGCGTCGAGACCCAGTACTTC.

At least ten counts were recorded for this clonotype. The CDR3 bases are TGTGCCAGCAGCGCGGGACTGATTAGCAATCAGCCCCAGCATTTT. This codes for CASSAGLISNQPQHF. The chain combines TRBV12-3 or TRBV12-4 with TRBJ1-5, with a possible D match to TRBD1 (5 bases). Trimming took off 6 bases at V and 0 bases at J, with 12 bases between the two ends. The CDR3 has 15 residues.

The chain employs TRBV11-2 and TRBJ2-1; possibly TRBD2 for D (6 bases). The V and J ends lost 6 bases and 2 bases respectively, with 17 bases between them. Germline-derived CDR1 and CDR2 are SGHAT and FQNNGV. The CDR3 runs to 16 residues. CDR3 DNA sequence: TGTGCCAGCAGGTCCACCGGGACTTTGGCCTACAATGAGCAGTTCTTC. It encodes CASRSTGTLAYNEQFF.

This clonotype was seen many times. This chain links TRBV2 with TRBJ2-2; 8 positions agree with TRBD1. Germline V gives CDR1 SNHLY, CDR2 FYNNEI. Trimming removed 4 bases from V and 7 bases from J; junction bases left unmatched: 5. The CDR3 length is 14 residues. The CDR3 reads CASSGQGAGGELFF. The CDR3 nucleotides read TGTGCCAGCAGTGGGCAGGGGGCAGGCGGGGAGCTGTTTTTT.

As regards this clonotype: The junction differs from germline at one of its ends, possibly a read error. The V call is TRBV2, the J call TRBJ1-5; 11 nucleotides align to TRBD1. Germline V gives CDR1 SNHLY, CDR2 FYNNEI. The CDR3 is 17 amino acids. The CDR3 nucleotides are TGTGCCAGCATGAGGGACAGGGGGGGGTATAGCAATCGGCCCCAGCATTTT. Translating it yields CASMRDRGGYSNRPQHF. The variable domain in full, with the rest retrieved from reference TRBV2 and TRBJ1-5, is EPEVTQTPSHQVTQMGQEVILRCVPISNHLYFYWYRQILGQKVEFLVSFYNNEISEKSEIFDDQFSVERPDGSNFTLKIRSTKLEDSAMYFCASMRDRGGYSNRPQHFGDGTRLSIL.

The genes are TRBV5-6 and TRBJ1-2; D may be TRBD1 (5 bases). V gave up 3 bases and J gave up 4 bases, with 16 bases separating them. Germline loops: CDR1 SGHDT, CDR2 YYEEEE. CDR3 length: 15 residues. The CDR3 loop reads CASSSYPRGAYGYTF. The DNA of the CDR3 is TGTGCCAGCAGCTCCTATCCGAGGGGTGCCTATGGCTACACCTTC.

The chain has TRBV5-1 and TRBJ1-1, with TRBD1 matching over 8 bases. The V gene's germline CDR1 is SGHRS and CDR2 YFSETQ. The CDR3 runs 14 residues. V trimming: 7 bases; J trimming: 1 base; junction bases outside the gene matches: 6. This CDR3 is CASGPGQGNTEAFF. The DNA for the CDR3 is TGCGCCAGCGGACCTGGACAGGGGAACACTGAAGCTTTCTTT.

This rearrangement joins TRBV6-5 to TRBJ1-5, with 7 bases aligning to TRBD1. The CDR3 contains 14 residues. Germline V gives CDR1 MNHEY, CDR2 SVGAGI. Trimming at V came to 5 bases and at J to 3 bases, leaving 4 bases not matched to a gene. For the CDR3, the DNA is TGTGCCAGCAGTATACAGGGGTCCAATCAGCCCCAGCATTTT. This translates into CASSIQGSNQPQHF.

This clonotype was detected many times. The rearrangement joins TRBV24-1 to TRBJ2-1; 12 bases align to TRBD2. Per the germline V gene, CDR1 is KGHDR and CDR2 is SFDVKD. V gave up 2 bases and J gave up 8 bases; unmatched junction bases: 3. The CDR3 runs to 15 residues. The CDR3 nucleotides read TGTGCCACCAGTGATTCTAGCGGGGGGGCCTATGAGCAGTTCTTC. The encoded protein is CATSDSSGGAYEQFF.

J is TRBJ1-4 and V is TRBV3-1; TRBD1 might be the D (5 bases). CDR3 length equals 16 residues. CDR1 LGHDT and CDR2 YNNKEL come from the germline V gene (reference sequence). Deletions cut 5 bases from V and 4 bases from J, with 17 bases between. CDR3 amino acids: CASSASLGLYNEKLFF. CDR3 coding DNA: TGTGCCAGCAGCGCCAGTCTGGGGCTTTATAATGAAAAACTGTTTTTT.

As DNA, the CDR3 is TGCAGTGCTAGCCCCTGGGACAGGGGGAACACCGGGGAGCTGTTTTTT. This translates into CSASPWDRGNTGELFF. J is TRBJ2-2 and V is TRBV20-1; 10 positions match TRBD1. In germline, CDR1 is DFQATT, CDR2 SNEGSKA (reference sequence). V shed 3 bases, J shed 1 base, and the junction held 5 bases outside the gene matches. CDR3 length: 16 amino acids.

The chain combines TRBV29-1 with TRBJ1-4, with a possible D match to TRBD1 (6 bases). In germline, CDR1 is SQVTM, CDR2 ANQGSEA. V gave up 7 bases and J gave up 4 bases, with 16 bases separating them. This CDR3 region has 14 residues. CDR3 sequence reads: CSGGGGLGNEKLFF. The CDR3 coding sequence is TGCAGCGGGGGGGGGGGGCTGGGTAATGAAAAACTGTTTTTT.

V is TRBV2 and J is TRBJ1-2; D gene uncertain. V shed 1 base and J shed 4 bases, with 10 bases lying between them. The CDR3 has 14 residues. Germline V gives CDR1 SNHLY, CDR2 FYNNEI. The CDR3 spells CASSEDRPSYGYTF. The CDR3 DNA is TGTGCCAGCAGTGAAGACCGACCATCCTATGGCTACACCTTC.

The chain carries TRBV10-3 and TRBJ2-2, with 7 bases lining up with TRBD2. CDR1 is ENHRY and CDR2 is SYGVKD in the germline V gene. V was clipped by 0 bases and J by 6 bases; unmatched bases: 7. This CDR3 region has 16 residues. DNA for the CDR3: TGTGCCATCAGTGAGTCAATTAGCGGGTTTGCCGGGGAGCTGTTTTTT. Encoded protein: CAISESISGFAGELFF.

This clonotype was picked up a small number of times. This chain joins TRBV6-2 or TRBV6-3 and TRBJ1-6; 7 bases are a match to TRBD1. J was trimmed by 0 bases and V by 2 bases; bases with no gene match: 10. Per the germline V gene, CDR1 is MNHEY and CDR2 is SVGEGT. This CDR3 has 19 amino acids. The CDR3 nucleotides read TGTGCCAGCAGTTACCGGGGGGCGGACAGGAGCTCCTATAATTCACCCCTCCACTTT. Translated, it gives CASSYRGADRSSYNSPLHF.

This clonotype was detected once. J is TRBJ1-1 and V is TRBV7-9; D may be TRBD1 (6 bases). Trimming stripped 5 bases from V and 1 base from J, with 14 bases between. CDR1 SEHNR and CDR2 FQNEAQ come from the germline V gene (reference sequence). This CDR3 has 15 residues. The CDR3 DNA follows: TGTGCCAGCAGCCCACAGGGTTGGGGGAACACTGAAGCTTTCTTT. It is translated as CASSPQGWGNTEAFF.

This clonotype was detected only a few times. The chain employs TRBV19 and TRBJ1-1; TRBD1 might be the D (5 bases). This CDR3 is 14 amino acids long. Germline V CDR1 and CDR2: LNHDA, SQIVND (reference sequence). V lost 6 bases and J lost 1, with 12 bases in between. The CDR3 is CASRGITGNTEAFF. CDR3 bases: TGTGCCAGTAGGGGCATAACAGGGAACACTGAAGCTTTCTTT. Combining the CDR3 with reference TRBV19 and TRBJ1-1 gives the whole variable domain DGGITQSPKYLFRKEGQNVTLSCEQNLNHDAMYWYRQDPGQGLRLIYYSQIVNDFQKGDIAEGYSVSREKKESFPLTVTSAQKNPTAFYLCASRGITGNTEAFFGQGTRLTVV.